A single TCR beta chain is shown here with its context. This record belongs to a study of blood T cell repertoires in COVID-19. The V and J ends lost 5 bases and 5 bases respectively, with 21 bases between them. Germline loops: CDR1 SGHTA, CDR2 FQGNSA. The CDR3 runs 16 residues. The repertoire was sequenced with immunoSEQ multiplex PCR; TCRdb's copy has only in-frame clones and lacks some. The sample has a few hundred thousand clones; 89% are singletons. The chain links TRBV7-2 to TRBJ1-2; D is uncertain. This TCR was sampled from a man between 18 and 35 years old who had recovered from COVID-19. The sequenced material came from peripheral blood. The CDR3: CASSPDGPRLQYGYTF. Written as DNA, the CDR3 is TGTGCCAGCAGCCCAGACGGTCCTCGACTGCAATATGGCTACACCTTC. The whole variable domain, filled in from reference TRBV7-2 and TRBJ1-2, reads GAGVSQSPSNKVTEKGKDVELRCDPISGHTALYWYRQSLGQGLEFLIYFQGNSAPDKSGLPSDRFSAERTGGSVSTLTIQRTQQEDSAVYLCASSPDGPRLQYGYTFGSGTRLTVV.